Presented here are 11 T cell receptor beta chains from one specimen sequenced in a study of neurological immune-mediated disorders. TCRdb re-derived calls from the 5' RACE reads in MiXCR, one entry per CDR3 protein. The profile shows roughly 80,000 distinct CDR3 sequences, about 9.7% of them singletons. The sequencing sample was made of PBMCs. The receptors shown here come from a man aged 50 to 59 in good health.

This clonotype was seen repeatedly, ten times or more. This rearrangement joins TRBV15 to TRBJ2-1; 12 bases agree with TRBD2. Germline CDR1 is LNHNV and CDR2 is YYDKDF (reference sequence). The CDR3 extends over 16 amino acids. J gave up 4 bases and V 6 bases, and 7 bases lay outside the gene matches. In DNA, the CDR3 is TGTGCCACCAGTGGGGGACTAGCGGGCGAATACAATGAGCAGTTCTTC. Translation: CATSGGLAGEYNEQFF.

This clonotype came up many times. The chain uses TRBV20-1 and TRBJ2-5; TRBD1 is a possible D gene (5 bases). V gave up 5 bases and J gave up 4 bases, with 14 bases separating them. Germline assignment: CDR1 DFQATT and CDR2 SNEGSKA (reference sequence). CDR3 length equals 13 residues. CDR3 sequence (DNA): TGCAGTGCTCGCCCTAGACAGCGAGAGACCCAGTACTTC. It is translated as CSARPRQRETQYF.

There are many counts of this clonotype. The chain uses TRBV12-3 or TRBV12-4 and TRBJ1-2; perhaps TRBD1 as D (5 bases). The V end was cut by 10 bases, the J end by 6 bases, with 12 bases between. The CDR3 spans 11 residues. Here the CDR3 reads CAIQDGDGYTF. The DNA for the CDR3 is TGTGCCATACAGGACGGGGATGGCTACACCTTC.

At least ten counts were recorded for this clonotype. V and J are TRBV28 and TRBJ2-1, with 8 bases that match TRBD2. Looked up from germline, CDR1 is MDHEN and CDR2 is SYDVKM. The CDR3 loop spans 15 amino acids. The ends lost 4 bases at V and 7 bases at J; junction bases unmatched: 9. The CDR3 spells CASSSGTRVVNEQFF. The CDR3 nucleotides are TGTGCCAGCAGTTCCGGGACTAGAGTGGTGAATGAGCAGTTCTTC.

This clonotype has a count of ten or more. The chain carries TRBV7-6 and TRBJ2-3, with D hard to call. Germline V gene sequence: CDR1 SGHVS, CDR2 FNYEAQ. The CDR3 runs to 15 residues. The V end was cut by 3 bases, the J end by 0 bases, with 10 bases between. CDR3 sequence (DNA): TGTGCCAGCAGCTTCGCTGAAGGAAGCACAGATACGCAGTATTTT. Protein: CASSFAEGSTDTQYF.

This clonotype occurred many times. This CDR3 reads CASSSTRDASSYNSPLHF. The CDR3, as DNA: TGTGCCAGCAGTTCCACCCGGGACGCTTCCTCCTATAATTCACCCCTCCACTTT. V gene TRBV28 combines with J gene TRBJ1-6; TRBD1 might be the D (5 bases). Germline CDR1 MDHEN, CDR2 SYDVKM. CDR3 length: 18 residues. V lost 4 bases and J lost 0, with 16 bases in between.

This clonotype was counted many times. V is TRBV7-9 and J is TRBJ1-4; 7 nucleotides match TRBD1. The germline gives CDR1 SEHNR, CDR2 FQNEAQ (reference sequence). Trimming removed 4 bases from V and 5 bases from J; junction bases left unmatched: 13. CDR3 length: 17 amino acids. CDR3 residues: CASSSREEGAYNEKLFF. DNA of the CDR3: TGTGCCAGCAGCTCCCGCGAGGAGGGGGCATACAATGAAAAACTGTTTTTT.

This clonotype was detected many times. The CDR3 loop is CASNRRGNYGYTF. Here the CDR3 DNA reads TGTGCCAGCAACCGCAGGGGTAACTATGGCTACACCTTC. This chain uses TRBV6-1 with TRBJ1-2; possibly TRBD1 for D (6 bases). From germline, CDR1 is MNHNS and CDR2 SASEGT. Deletions cut 7 bases from V and 1 base from J, with 10 bases between. The CDR3 sequence is 13 residues long.

This clonotype was detected many times. The rearrangement joins TRBV4-3 to TRBJ2-1; D ambiguous. The germline gives CDR1 LGHNA, CDR2 YSLEER. The V end lost 1 base, the J end lost 1 base, and 8 bases lay between the germline ends. This CDR3 is 15 amino acids long. The CDR3 coding sequence is TGCGCCAGCAGCCAAGTTTGGCGGTCCTACAATGAGCAGTTCTTC. This sequence encodes CASSQVWRSYNEQFF.

The table lists this clonotype with many counts. This chain joins TRBV20-1 and TRBJ1-4; D gene unclear. V dropped 5 bases and J dropped 0 bases, with 7 bases sitting between them. Germline CDR1 and CDR2: DFQATT and SNEGSKA (reference sequence). This CDR3 is 13 amino acids long. CDR3 DNA: TGCAGTGCTGCAGGTGCAACTAATGAAAAACTGTTTTTT. Translating gives CSAAGATNEKLFF.

This clonotype was detected many times. This rearrangement joins TRBV28 to TRBJ2-7; maybe TRBD1 (6 bases). Trimming left V 6 bases short and J 7 bases short, with 16 bases between. The CDR3 contains 13 residues. Germline lookup yields CDR1 MDHEN and CDR2 SYDVKM. DNA of the CDR3: TGTGCCAGCAGGACGAACAGGGTCGGGGAGCAGTACTTC. Residues: CASRTNRVGEQYF.